A selection of T cell receptor beta chains follows, all from one sample in a study of blood T cell repertoires in COVID-19. Measured with immunoSEQ multiplex PCR; TCRdb has only the in-frame clones, and not every one. The top ten clones hold 6.2% of a sample with 150,000 to 200,000 clones, around 85% of them seen once. Sequencing was performed on PBMCs or T cells enriched from blood (not recorded which). The receptors were gathered from a man in his forties who had recovered from COVID-19. Each CDR3 is given with its conserved first and last residue. The D gene is left open where the match is weak. Some rows have no size entry. The others give once, few or many, or a class for an expanded clone.

D gene | clone size | J gene | V gene | CDR3 protein | CDR3 DNA
TRBD1 | NA | TRBJ2-1 | TRBV5-1 | CASSSRRDRAPNEQFF | TGCGCCAGCAGCTCACGCCGGGACAGGGCCCCCAATGAGCAGTTCTTC
NA | few | TRBJ2-1 | TRBV12-5 | CASGPRGGRNNEQFF | TGTGCTAGTGGCCCTCGTGGAGGCAGGAACAATGAGCAGTTCTTC
TRBD2 | NA | TRBJ2-2 | TRBV7-2 | CASSLFAAAGDRELFF | TGTGCCAGCAGCTTATTTGCAGCAGCGGGGGACAGGGAGCTGTTTTTT
TRBD1 | NA | TRBJ1-1 | TRBV29-1 | CSVEPTTGMNTEAFF | TGCAGCGTTGAGCCCACGACAGGGATGAACACTGAAGCTTTCTTT
NA | once | TRBJ2-5 | TRBV9 | CASSVGGGEQETQYF | TGTGCCAGCAGCGTAGGGGGCGGGGAGCAAGAGACCCAGTACTTC
TRBD1 | NA | TRBJ1-1 | TRBV4-1 | CASSQLQGAIMNTEAFF | TGCGCCAGCAGCCAGCTCCAGGGGGCAATAATGAACACTGAAGCTTTCTTT
TRBD1 | NA | TRBJ2-5 | TRBV28 | CASSPTGSSLETQYF | TGTGCCAGCAGCCCGACAGGGTCCAGCCTTGAGACCCAGTACTTC
NA | NA | TRBJ2-2 | TRBV9 | CASSPRGGHPSGELFF | TGTGCCAGCAGCCCTAGGGGGGGCCACCCAAGCGGGGAGCTGTTTTTT
NA | once | TRBJ2-7 | TRBV30 | CAWTIQGSEQYF | TGTGCCTGGACTATTCAGGGTTCCGAGCAGTACTTC
NA | NA | TRBJ2-7 | TRBV3-1/TRBV3-2 | CASSQDRLARREQYF | TGTGCCAGCAGCCAAGATCGGCTAGCGAGGCGCGAGCAGTACTTC
TRBD2 | NA | TRBJ2-1 | TRBV7-3 | CASSLMGATSEPNEQFF | TGTGCCAGCAGCTTAATGGGAGCGACTAGCGAACCGAATGAGCAGTTCTTC
NA | few | TRBJ1-5 | TRBV3-1/TRBV3-2 | CASSRQDKSQPQHF | TGTGCCAGCAGCCGTCAGGACAAGAGCCAGCCCCAGCATTTT
NA | NA | TRBJ2-6 | TRBV2 | CASSEFRTAISGANVLTF | TGTGCCAGCAGTGAATTCAGGACAGCGATCTCTGGGGCCAACGTCCTGACTTTC
NA | once | TRBJ1-2 | TRBV6-5 | CASSYRAGHGYTF | TGTGCCAGCAGTTACCGGGCAGGGCACGGCTACACCTTC
NA | once | TRBJ1-6 | TRBV5-1 | CASSGGGGFNSPLHF | TGCGCCAGCAGCGGTGGGGGCGGATTCAATTCACCCCTCCACTTT
TRBD1 | NA | TRBJ1-4 | TRBV7-9 | CASRNVGTANEKLFF | TGTGCCAGCAGAAACGTCGGGACAGCTAATGAAAAACTGTTTTTT
NA | NA | TRBJ1-5 | TRBV28 | CASKSADRNYQPQHF | TGTGCCAGCAAGTCCGCGGACAGAAACTATCAGCCCCAGCATTTT
NA | NA | TRBJ2-1 | TRBV7-9 | CASTLGNEQFF | TGTGCCAGCACCCTAGGTAATGAGCAGTTCTTC
TRBD1 | NA | TRBJ2-7 | TRBV27 | CASSLTSGQELYEQYF | TGTGCCAGCAGTTTAACATCGGGACAGGAGTTATACGAGCAGTACTTC
NA | NA | TRBJ2-5 | TRBV6-5 | CASRSLQETQYF | TGTGCCAGCAGGTCACTCCAAGAGACCCAGTACTTC
NA | once | TRBJ1-2 | TRBV29-1 | CSVRWQDGYTF | TGCAGCGTCCGGTGGCAGGATGGCTACACCTTC
NA | NA | TRBJ1-2 | TRBV20-1 | CSASRTDGYTF | TGCAGTGCGAGCCGGACAGATGGCTACACCTTC
TRBD1 | NA | TRBJ1-2 | TRBV7-3 | CASSFDRGAGYTF | TGTGCCAGCAGCTTCGACAGGGGCGCCGGCTACACCTTC
NA | NA | TRBJ1-3 | TRBV15 | CATSNGRTGNTIYF | TGTGCCACCAGCAATGGGAGGACCGGAAACACCATATATTTT
TRBD2 | NA | TRBJ2-2 | TRBV4-1 | CASSQVKGLAATNTGELFF | TGCGCCAGCAGCCAAGTCAAGGGACTAGCGGCTACGAACACCGGGGAGCTGTTTTTT
TRBD1 | NA | TRBJ1-3 | TRBV15 | CATSRDWTGPGNTIYF | TGTGCCACCAGCAGAGATTGGACAGGGCCTGGAAACACCATATATTTT
NA | NA | TRBJ2-7 | TRBV5-8 | CASSFRGALLTYEQYF | TGTGCCAGCAGCTTTCGGGGGGCCCTACTTACCTACGAGCAGTACTTC
TRBD1 | once | TRBJ1-5 | TRBV5-1 | CASSSPAGQGGTPSNQPQHF | TGCGCCAGCAGCTCCCCGGCTGGACAGGGGGGAACCCCTAGCAATCAGCCCCAGCATTTT
TRBD1 | few | TRBJ2-7 | TRBV19 | CASGGQGGEQYF | TGTGCCAGTGGGGGACAGGGTGGCGAGCAGTACTTC
NA | NA | TRBJ1-2 | TRBV10-3 | CAISVGSDGYTF | TGTGCCATCAGTGTTGGTTCGGATGGCTACACCTTC
NA | NA | TRBJ1-5 | TRBV9 | CASSRSGGPQHF | TGTGCCAGCAGCCGTAGCGGGGGGCCCCAGCATTTT
TRBD1 | NA | TRBJ2-5 | TRBV7-8 | CASSPRQGTETQYF | TGTGCCAGCAGCCCAAGACAGGGGACAGAGACCCAGTACTTC
TRBD1 | NA | TRBJ1-1 | TRBV6-1 | CASSEEADRVNTEAFF | TGTGCCAGCAGTGAGGAGGCCGACAGGGTGAACACTGAAGCTTTCTTT
TRBD1 | NA | TRBJ1-5 | TRBV28 | CASSLQGASNQPQHF | TGTGCCAGCAGCCTGCAGGGGGCCTCCAATCAGCCCCAGCATTTT
TRBD2 | NA | TRBJ2-3 | TRBV5-1 | CASATSGSSDTQYF | TGCGCCAGTGCGACTAGCGGGAGTTCGGATACGCAGTATTTT
TRBD1 | NA | TRBJ2-7 | TRBV2 | CASRYSGTGSSYEQYF | TGTGCCAGCAGGTACTCGGGGACAGGGAGCTCCTACGAGCAGTACTTC
NA | NA | TRBJ1-2 | TRBV2 | CASLENRANYGYTF | TGTGCCAGCCTTGAAAATCGGGCTAACTATGGCTACACCTTC